This TCR beta chain was obtained from a study of blood T cell repertoires in COVID-19. Overall study context: Samples of COVID-19 (acute and convalescent) were obtained from the United States, Italy and Spain. Sources were T cells, B-cell-depleted T cells, or PBMCs; the material itself was cDNA or gDNA.

In the original analysis: Reference gene primer amplification in the assay estimated nucleated cell counts. Assay: immunoSEQ multiplex PCR; the TCRdb copy retains only in-frame clones and omits some. For V, J and clone size, that table is used; D and trimming come from the DNA. The repertoire holds about 200,000 clones, with around 82% as singletons. The V end was cut by 4 bases, the J end by 0 bases, with 9 bases between. Germline V gene lookup returns CDR1 ENHRY and CDR2 SYGVKD. The length of the CDR3 is 15 residues. The sequenced material came from peripheral blood. V gene TRBV10-3 combines with J gene TRBJ2-2; D perhaps matches TRBD1 (6 bases). This sequence was found in a woman in her 70s with acute or convalescent COVID-19. This CDR3 is CAISAGQTNTGELFF. The CDR3 region has the DNA TGTGCCATCAGTGCTGGACAGACGAACACCGGGGAGCTGTTTTTT.